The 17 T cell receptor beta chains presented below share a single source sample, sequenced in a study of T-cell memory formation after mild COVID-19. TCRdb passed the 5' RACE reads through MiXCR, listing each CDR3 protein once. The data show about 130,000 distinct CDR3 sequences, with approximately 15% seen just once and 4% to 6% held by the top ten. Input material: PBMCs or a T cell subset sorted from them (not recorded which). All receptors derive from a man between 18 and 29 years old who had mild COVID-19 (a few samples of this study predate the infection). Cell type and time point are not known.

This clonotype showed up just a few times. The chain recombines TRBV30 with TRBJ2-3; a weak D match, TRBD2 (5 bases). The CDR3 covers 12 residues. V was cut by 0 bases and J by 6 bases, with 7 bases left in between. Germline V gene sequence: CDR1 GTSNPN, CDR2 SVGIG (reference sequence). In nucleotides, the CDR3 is TGTGCCTGGAGTGTCCGCGGGGATACGCAGTATTTT. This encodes CAWSVRGDTQYF.

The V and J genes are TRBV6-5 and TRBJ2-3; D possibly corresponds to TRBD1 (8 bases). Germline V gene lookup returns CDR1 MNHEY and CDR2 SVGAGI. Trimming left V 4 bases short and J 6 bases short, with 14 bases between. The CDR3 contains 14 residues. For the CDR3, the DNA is TGTGCCAGCAGTTCCCACAGGGGGGGGGATACGCAGTATTTT. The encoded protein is CASSSHRGGDTQYF.

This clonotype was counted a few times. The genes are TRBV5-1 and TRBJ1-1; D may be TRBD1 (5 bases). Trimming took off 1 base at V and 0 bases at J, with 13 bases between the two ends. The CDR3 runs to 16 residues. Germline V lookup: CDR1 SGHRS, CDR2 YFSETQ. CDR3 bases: TGCGCCAGCAGCTTGACCCAGGGACTTTTGAACACTGAAGCTTTCTTT. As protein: CASSLTQGLLNTEAFF.

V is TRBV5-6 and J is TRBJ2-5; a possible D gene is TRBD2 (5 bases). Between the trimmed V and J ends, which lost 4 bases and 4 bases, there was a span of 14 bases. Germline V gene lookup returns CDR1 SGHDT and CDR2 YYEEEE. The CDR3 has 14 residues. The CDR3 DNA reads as TGTGCCAGCAGCGAATCGACTATTGGAGAGACCCAGTACTTC. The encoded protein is CASSESTIGETQYF.

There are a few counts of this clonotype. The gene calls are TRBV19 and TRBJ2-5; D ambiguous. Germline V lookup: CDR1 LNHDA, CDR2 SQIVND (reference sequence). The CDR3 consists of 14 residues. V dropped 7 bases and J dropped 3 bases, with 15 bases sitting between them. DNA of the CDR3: TGTGCCAGTAAGGGCGAGGTGGCCGAAGAGACCCAGTACTTC. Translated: CASKGEVAEETQYF.

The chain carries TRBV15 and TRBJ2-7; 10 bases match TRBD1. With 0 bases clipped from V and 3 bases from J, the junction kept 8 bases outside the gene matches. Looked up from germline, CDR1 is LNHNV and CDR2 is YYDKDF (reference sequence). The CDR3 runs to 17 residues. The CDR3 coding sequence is TGTGCCACCAGCAGAGAAGGGGGGACAGGGGCCCACTACGAGCAGTACTTC. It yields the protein CATSREGGTGAHYEQYF.

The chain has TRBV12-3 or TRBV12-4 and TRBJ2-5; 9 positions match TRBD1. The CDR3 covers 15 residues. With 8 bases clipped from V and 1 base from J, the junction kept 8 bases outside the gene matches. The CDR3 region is CASVSGQGTQETQYF. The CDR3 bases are TGTGCCAGCGTTTCCGGACAGGGGACCCAAGAGACCCAGTACTTC.

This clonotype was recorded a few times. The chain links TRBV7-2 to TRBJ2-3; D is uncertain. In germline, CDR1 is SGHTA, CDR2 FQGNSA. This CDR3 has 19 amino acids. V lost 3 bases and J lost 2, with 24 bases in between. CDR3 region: CASSFLPLLTHTLTDTQYF. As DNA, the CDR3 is TGTGCCAGCAGCTTTTTGCCCTTGCTCACACATACACTCACAGATACGCAGTATTTT.

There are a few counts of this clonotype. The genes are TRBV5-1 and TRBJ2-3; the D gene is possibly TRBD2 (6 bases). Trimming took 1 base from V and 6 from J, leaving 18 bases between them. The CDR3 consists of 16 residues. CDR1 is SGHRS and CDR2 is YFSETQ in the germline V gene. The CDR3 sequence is CASSLLGTLAGDTQYF. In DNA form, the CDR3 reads TGCGCCAGCAGCTTGTTGGGGACTCTCGCAGGGGATACGCAGTATTTT.

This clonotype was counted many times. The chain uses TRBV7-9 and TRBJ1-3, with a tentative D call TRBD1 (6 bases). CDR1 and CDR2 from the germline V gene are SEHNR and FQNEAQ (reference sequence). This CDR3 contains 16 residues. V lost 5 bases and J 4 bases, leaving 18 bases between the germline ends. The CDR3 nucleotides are TGTGCCAGCAGCCCTAAGATCCGGACAGCGGGAAACACCATATATTTT. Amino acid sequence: CASSPKIRTAGNTIYF. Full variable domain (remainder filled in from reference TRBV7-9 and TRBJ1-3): DTGVSQNPRHKITKRGQNVTFRCDPISEHNRLYWYRQTLGQGPEFLTYFQNEAQLEKSRLLSDRFSAERPKGSFSTLEIQRTEQGDSAMYLCASSPKIRTAGNTIYFGEGSWLTVV.

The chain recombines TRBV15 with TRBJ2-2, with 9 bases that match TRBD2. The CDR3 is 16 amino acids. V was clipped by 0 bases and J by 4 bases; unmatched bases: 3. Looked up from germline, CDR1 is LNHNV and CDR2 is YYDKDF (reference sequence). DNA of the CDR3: TGTGCCACCAGCAGAGAGCGGGGGGGCTTCACCGGGGAGCTGTTTTTT. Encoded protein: CATSRERGGFTGELFF.

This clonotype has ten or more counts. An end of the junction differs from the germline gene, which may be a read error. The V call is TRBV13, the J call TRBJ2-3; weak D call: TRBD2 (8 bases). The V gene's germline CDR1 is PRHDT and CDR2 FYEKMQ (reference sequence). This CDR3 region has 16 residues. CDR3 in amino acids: CASSPGRTSRTGTQYF. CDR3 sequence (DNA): TGTGCCAGCTCCCCAGGTCGGACTAGCAGGACAGGTACGCAGTATTTT.

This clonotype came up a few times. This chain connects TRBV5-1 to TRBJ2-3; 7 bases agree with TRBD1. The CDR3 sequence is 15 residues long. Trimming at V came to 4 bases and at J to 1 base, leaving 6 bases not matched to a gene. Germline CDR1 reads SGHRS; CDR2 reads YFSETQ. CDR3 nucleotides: TGCGCCAGCAGCGTCCGGGACAGTGGCACAGATACGCAGTATTTT. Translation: CASSVRDSGTDTQYF. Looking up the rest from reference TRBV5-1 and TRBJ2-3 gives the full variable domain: KAGVTQTPRYLIKTRGQQVTLSCSPISGHRSVSWYQQTPGQGLQFLFEYFSETQRNKGNFPGRFSGRQFSNSRSEMNVSTLELGDSALYLCASSVRDSGTDTQYFGPGTRLTVL.

CDR3 loop: CASSPPGVRNTEAFF. CDR3 DNA sequence: TGTGCCAGCTCACCCCCCGGGGTAAGGAACACTGAAGCTTTCTTT. The chain links TRBV18 to TRBJ1-1; no clear D gene. Per the germline V gene, CDR1 is KGHSH and CDR2 is LQKENI. Trimming took off 3 bases at V and 1 base at J, with 12 bases between the two ends. This CDR3 has 15 residues.

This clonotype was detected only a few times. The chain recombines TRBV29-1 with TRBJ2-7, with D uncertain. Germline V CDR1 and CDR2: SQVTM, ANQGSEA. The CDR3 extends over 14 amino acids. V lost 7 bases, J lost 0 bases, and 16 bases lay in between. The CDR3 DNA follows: TGCAGCGGGCAGTATTCCGCGAGCTCCTACGAGCAGTACGTC. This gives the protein CSGQYSASSYEQYV.

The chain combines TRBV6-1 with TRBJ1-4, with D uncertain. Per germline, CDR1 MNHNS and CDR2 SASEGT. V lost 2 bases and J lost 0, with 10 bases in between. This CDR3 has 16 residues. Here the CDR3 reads CASSESGYATNEKLFF. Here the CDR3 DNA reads TGTGCCAGCAGTGAATCAGGATACGCAACTAATGAAAAACTGTTTTTT.

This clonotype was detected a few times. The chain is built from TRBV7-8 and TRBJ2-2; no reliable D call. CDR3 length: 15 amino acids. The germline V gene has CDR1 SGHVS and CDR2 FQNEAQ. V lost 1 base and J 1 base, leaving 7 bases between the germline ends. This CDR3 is CASSLGWQNTGELFF. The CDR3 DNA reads TGTGCCAGCAGCTTAGGGTGGCAGAACACCGGGGAGCTGTTTTTT.